This TCR beta chain was identified during a study of CD8 T cells in ankylosing spondylitis. The study's findings and limits: Seemingly characteristic of ankylosing spondylitis blood was a TCR beta motif consisting of under 10 highly homologous variants. Those disease-linked clones were CD8+; they were also relatively rare in peripheral blood. Significantly higher representation of disease-linked clones was reported for matched ankylosing spondylitis synovial fluid.

TCRdb re-called the 5' RACE reads with MiXCR, one entry per CDR3 protein. The table shows fewer than 250,000 distinct CDR3 sequences, with around a quarter occurring only once. Germline V gene data show CDR1 as DFQATT and CDR2 as SNEGSKA (reference sequence). J was trimmed by 6 bases and V by 3 bases; bases with no gene match: 7. The CDR3 spans 15 residues. Remarks on this clonotype: Its antigen is unknown.

The sample consisted of blood, either unsorted or a sorted T cell fraction (not recorded which). The receptor was isolated from a male donor with ankylosing spondylitis or in good health (not recorded which). This rearrangement joins TRBV20-1 to TRBJ1-5; 11 bases align to TRBD1. The CDR3 loop is CSARVGTGGGQPQHF. The CDR3 coding sequence is TGCAGTGCTAGGGTGGGGACAGGGGGGGGTCAGCCCCAGCATTTT.